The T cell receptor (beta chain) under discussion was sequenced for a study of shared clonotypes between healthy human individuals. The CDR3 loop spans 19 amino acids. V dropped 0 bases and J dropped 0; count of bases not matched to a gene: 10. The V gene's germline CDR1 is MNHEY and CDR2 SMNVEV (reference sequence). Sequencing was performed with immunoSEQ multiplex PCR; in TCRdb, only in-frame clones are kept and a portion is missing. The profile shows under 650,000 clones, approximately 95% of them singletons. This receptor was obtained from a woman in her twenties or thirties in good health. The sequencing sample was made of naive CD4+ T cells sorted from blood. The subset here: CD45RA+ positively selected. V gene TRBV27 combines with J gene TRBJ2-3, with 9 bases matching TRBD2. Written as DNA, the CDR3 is TGTGCCAGCAGTTTATCCCCGGGTCTAGCGGGATATAGCACAGATACGCAGTATTTT. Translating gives CASSLSPGLAGYSTDTQYF.